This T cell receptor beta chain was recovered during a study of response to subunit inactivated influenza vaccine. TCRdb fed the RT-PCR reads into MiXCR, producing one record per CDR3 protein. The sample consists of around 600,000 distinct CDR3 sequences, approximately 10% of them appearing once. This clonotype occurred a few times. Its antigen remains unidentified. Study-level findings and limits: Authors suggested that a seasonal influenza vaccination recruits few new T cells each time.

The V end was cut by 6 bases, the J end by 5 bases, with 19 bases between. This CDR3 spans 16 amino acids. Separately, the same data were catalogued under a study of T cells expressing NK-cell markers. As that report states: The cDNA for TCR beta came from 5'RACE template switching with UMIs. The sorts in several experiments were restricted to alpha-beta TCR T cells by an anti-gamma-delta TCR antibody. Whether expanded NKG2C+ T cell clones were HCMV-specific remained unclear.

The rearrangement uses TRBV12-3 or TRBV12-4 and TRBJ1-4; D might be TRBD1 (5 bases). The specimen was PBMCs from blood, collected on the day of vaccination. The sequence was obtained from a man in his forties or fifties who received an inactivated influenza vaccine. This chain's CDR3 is CASSSTQGGPNEKLFF. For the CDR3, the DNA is TGTGCCAGCAGCTCTACTCAGGGAGGGCCAAATGAAAAACTGTTTTTT.